This TCR beta chain is drawn from a study of blood T cell repertoires in COVID-19. Whole-study context: Whether acute or convalescent, the COVID-19 samples came from the United States, Italy and Spain. Nucleic acid was either cDNA or gDNA, and it came from T cells, B-cell-depleted T cells, or PBMCs.

Recovery meant two consecutive negative NP/OP PCR tests, professional clearance, or resolved symptoms. The CDR3 spans 12 residues. Trimming stripped 3 bases from V and 6 bases from J, with 6 bases between. Original methodology: Using reference gene primer amplification, nucleated cell counts were estimated. Data came from immunoSEQ multiplex PCR; TCRdb stores just in-frame clones and leaves some out. For V, J and clone size, that table is used; D and trimming come from the DNA. This sample yields around 500,000 clones, of which 70% to 90% are seen a single time; 1.5% to 2% belongs to the top ten. This sequence was found in a woman aged 40 to 50 who had recovered from COVID-19. This rearrangement joins TRBV12-3 or TRBV12-4 to TRBJ1-5; weak D call: TRBD1 (5 bases). Sequencing used PBMCs or T cells enriched from blood (not recorded which). This CDR3 reads CASSFTGQPQHF. In DNA form, the CDR3 reads TGTGCCAGCAGTTTTACAGGTCAGCCCCAGCATTTT.